This T cell receptor beta chain was captured in a study of cytomegalovirus exposure and HLA in healthy donors. The CDR3 sequence is 15 residues long. Germline V gene lookup returns CDR1 MRHNA and CDR2 SNTAGT. V dropped 2 bases and J dropped 3 bases, with 12 bases sitting between them. The PCR contained 60 Vbeta and 13 Jbeta primers. The repertoire was sequenced with immunoSEQ multiplex PCR; TCRdb's copy has only in-frame clones and lacks some. Of about 94,000 clones in the sample, over 50% were seen once. This rearrangement joins TRBV6-4 to TRBJ2-3; TRBD2 might be the D (5 bases). The specimen was PBMCs. The clonotype originates from a young man in good health and CMV-seronegative. The CDR3, as DNA: TGTGCCAGCAGTGACGTTGGTGGCGGGACAGATACGCAGTATTTT. This encodes CASSDVGGGTDTQYF.